The clone carrying this TCR beta chain was seen a single time. The antigen remains unidentified. The source of the sample is a study of cytomegalovirus exposure and HLA in healthy donors. General study findings and limits: Earlier analysis yielded a pattern in which most TCR beta V segments were productive about 87% or about 30% of the time.

CDR3 length: 15 residues. Germline assignment: CDR1 KGHSH and CDR2 LQKENI. J lost 1 base, V lost 3 bases, and 2 bases had no gene match. The PCR was carried out with 60 Vbeta primers and 13 Jbeta primers. Using immunoSEQ multiplex PCR, the repertoire was profiled, and TCRdb retains in-frame clones only, with some absent. The table records over 150,000 clones, roughly 85% of them present only once. The receptor's source is a man aged 25 to 45 in good health and CMV-seropositive. The genes are TRBV18 and TRBJ2-3; 9 nucleotides align to TRBD1. Sequenced input: PBMCs. The CDR3 region is CASSPRTGGTDTQYF. Here the CDR3 DNA reads TGTGCCAGCTCACCTAGGACAGGGGGCACAGATACGCAGTATTTT.